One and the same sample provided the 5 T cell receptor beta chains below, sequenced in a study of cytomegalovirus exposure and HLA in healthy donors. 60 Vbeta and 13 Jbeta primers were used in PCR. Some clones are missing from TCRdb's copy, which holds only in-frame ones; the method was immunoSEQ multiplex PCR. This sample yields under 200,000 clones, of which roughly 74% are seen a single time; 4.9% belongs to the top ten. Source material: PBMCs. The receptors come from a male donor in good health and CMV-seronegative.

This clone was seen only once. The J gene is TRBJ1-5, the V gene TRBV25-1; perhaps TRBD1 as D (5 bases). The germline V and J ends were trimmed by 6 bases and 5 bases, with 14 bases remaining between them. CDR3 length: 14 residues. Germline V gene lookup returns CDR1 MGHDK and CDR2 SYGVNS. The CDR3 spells CASRGSGVYQPQHF. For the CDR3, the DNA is TGTGCCAGCAGGGGTTCGGGGGTGTATCAGCCCCAGCATTTT.

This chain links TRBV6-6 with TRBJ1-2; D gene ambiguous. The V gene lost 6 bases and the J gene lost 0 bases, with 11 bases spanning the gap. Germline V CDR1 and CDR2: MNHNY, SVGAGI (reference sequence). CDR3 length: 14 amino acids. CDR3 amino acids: CASSPSTTNYGYTF. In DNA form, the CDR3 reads TGTGCCAGCAGCCCATCGACAACTAACTATGGCTACACCTTC.

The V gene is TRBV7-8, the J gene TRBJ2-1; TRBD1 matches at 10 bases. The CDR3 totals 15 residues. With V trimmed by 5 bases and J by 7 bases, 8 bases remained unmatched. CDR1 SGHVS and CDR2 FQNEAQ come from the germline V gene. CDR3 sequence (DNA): TGTGCCAGCAGCCAAAGGACAGGGGGTGAAAATGAGCAGTTCTTC. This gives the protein CASSQRTGGENEQFF.

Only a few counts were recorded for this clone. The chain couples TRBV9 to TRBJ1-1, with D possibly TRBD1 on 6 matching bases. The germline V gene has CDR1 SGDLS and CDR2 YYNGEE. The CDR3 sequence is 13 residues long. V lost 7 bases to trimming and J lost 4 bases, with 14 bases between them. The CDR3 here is CASGPEGGTEAFF. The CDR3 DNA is TGTGCCAGCGGCCCGGAAGGGGGCACTGAAGCTTTCTTT.

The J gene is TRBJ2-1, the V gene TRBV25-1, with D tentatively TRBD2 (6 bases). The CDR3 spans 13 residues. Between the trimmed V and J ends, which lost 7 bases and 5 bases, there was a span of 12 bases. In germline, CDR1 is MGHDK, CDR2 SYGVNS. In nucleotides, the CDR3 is TGTGCCAGCAACCGGGGAGGAAACAATGAGCAGTTCTTC. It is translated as CASNRGGNNEQFF. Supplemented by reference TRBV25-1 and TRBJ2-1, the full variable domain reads EADIYQTPRYLVIGTGKKITLECSQTMGHDKMYWYQQDPGMELHLIHYSYGVNSTEKGDLSSESTVSRIRTEHFPLTLESARPSHTSQYLCASNRGGNNEQFFGPGTRLTVL.